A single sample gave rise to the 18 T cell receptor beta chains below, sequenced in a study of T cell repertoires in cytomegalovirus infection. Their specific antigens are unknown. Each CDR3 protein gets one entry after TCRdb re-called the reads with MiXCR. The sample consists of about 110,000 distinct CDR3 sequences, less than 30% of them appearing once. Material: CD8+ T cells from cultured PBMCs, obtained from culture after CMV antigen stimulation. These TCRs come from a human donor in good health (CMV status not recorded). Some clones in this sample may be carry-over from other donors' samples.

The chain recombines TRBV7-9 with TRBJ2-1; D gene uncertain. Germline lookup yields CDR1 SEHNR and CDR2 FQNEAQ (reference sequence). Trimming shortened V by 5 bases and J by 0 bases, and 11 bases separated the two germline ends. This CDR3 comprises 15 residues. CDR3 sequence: CASSPDGFSYNEQFF. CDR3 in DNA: TGTGCCAGCAGCCCCGACGGTTTCTCCTACAATGAGCAGTTCTTC. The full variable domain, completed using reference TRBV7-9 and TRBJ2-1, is DTGVSQNPRHKITKRGQNVTFRCDPISEHNRLYWYRQTLGQGPEFLTYFQNEAQLEKSRLLSDRFSAERPKGSFSTLEIQRTEQGDSAMYLCASSPDGFSYNEQFFGPGTRLTVL.

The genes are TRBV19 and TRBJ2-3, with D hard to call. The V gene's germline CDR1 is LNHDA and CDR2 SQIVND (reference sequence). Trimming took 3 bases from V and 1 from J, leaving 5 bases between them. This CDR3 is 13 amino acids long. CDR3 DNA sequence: TGTGCCAGTAGTATGGTCGGCACAGATACGCAGTATTTT. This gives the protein CASSMVGTDTQYF.

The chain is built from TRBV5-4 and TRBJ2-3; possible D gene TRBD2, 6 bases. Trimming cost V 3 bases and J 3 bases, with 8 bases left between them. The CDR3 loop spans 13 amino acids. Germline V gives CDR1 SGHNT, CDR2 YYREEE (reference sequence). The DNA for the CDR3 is TGTGCCAGCAGCTCCCGGGGGACAGATACGCAGTATTTT. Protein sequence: CASSSRGTDTQYF. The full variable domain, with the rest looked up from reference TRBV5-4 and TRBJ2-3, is ETGVTQSPTHLIKTRGQQVTLRCSSQSGHNTVSWYQQALGQGPQFIFQYYREEENGRGNFPPRFSGLQFPNYSSELNVNALELDDSALYLCASSSRGTDTQYFGPGTRLTVL.

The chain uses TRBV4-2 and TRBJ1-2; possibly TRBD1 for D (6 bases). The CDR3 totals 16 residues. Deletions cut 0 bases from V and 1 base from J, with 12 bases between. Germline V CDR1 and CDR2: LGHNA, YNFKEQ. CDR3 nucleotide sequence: TGTGCCAGCAGCCAAGAATCAGGGGCTTTTAACTATGGCTACACCTTC. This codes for CASSQESGAFNYGYTF.

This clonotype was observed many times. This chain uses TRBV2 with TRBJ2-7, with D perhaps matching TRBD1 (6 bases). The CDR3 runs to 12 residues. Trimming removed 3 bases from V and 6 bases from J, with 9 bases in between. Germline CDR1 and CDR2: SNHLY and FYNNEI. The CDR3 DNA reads TGTGCCAGCAGTGACACAGGGAGCGAGCAGTACTTC. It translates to CASSDTGSEQYF.

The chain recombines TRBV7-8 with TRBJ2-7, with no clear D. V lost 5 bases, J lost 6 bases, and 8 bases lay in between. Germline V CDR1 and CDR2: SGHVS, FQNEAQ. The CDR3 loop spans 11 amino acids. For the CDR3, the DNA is TGTGCCAGCAGCGGTACATCCGAGCAGTACTTC. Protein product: CASSGTSEQYF.

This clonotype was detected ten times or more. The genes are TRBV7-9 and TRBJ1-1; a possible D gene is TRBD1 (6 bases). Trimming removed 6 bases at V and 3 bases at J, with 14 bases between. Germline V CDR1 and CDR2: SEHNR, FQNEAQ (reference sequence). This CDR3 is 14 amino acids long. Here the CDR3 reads CASRINREDTEAFF. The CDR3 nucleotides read TGTGCCAGCAGGATTAACAGGGAAGACACTGAAGCTTTCTTT.

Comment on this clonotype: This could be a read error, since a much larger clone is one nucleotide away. CDR3 DNA sequence: TGTGCCAGCAGCTTGGGGGGGACCAACTCCTACGAGCAGTACTTC. As protein: CASSLGGTNSYEQYF. The chain joins TRBV7-2 to TRBJ2-7; TRBD2 aligns across 7 bases. Trimming removed 3 bases from V and 0 bases from J; junction bases left unmatched: 5. CDR3 length equals 15 residues. Per the germline V gene, CDR1 is SGHTA and CDR2 is FQGNSA.

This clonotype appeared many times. CDR3 DNA: TGTGCCAGCAGTTTTGGGCTGAGCACAGATACGCAGTATTTT. Amino acid sequence: CASSFGLSTDTQYF. The gene calls are TRBV12-3 or TRBV12-4 and TRBJ2-3; D remains unclear. The CDR3 runs 14 residues. V shed 3 bases and J shed 0 bases, with 7 bases lying between them.

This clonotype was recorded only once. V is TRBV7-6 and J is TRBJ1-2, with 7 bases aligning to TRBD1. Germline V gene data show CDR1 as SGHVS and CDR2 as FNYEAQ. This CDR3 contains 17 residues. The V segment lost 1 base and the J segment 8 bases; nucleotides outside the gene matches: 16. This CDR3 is CASSLVPGGDHRGGYTF. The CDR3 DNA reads TGTGCCAGCAGCTTAGTTCCAGGGGGAGATCATCGAGGCGGCTACACCTTC.

The CDR3 nucleotides are TGTGCCAGCAGCACGGACACCGACGATAGCAATCAGCCCCAGCATTTT. Its protein product is CASSTDTDDSNQPQHF. V and J are TRBV12-3 or TRBV12-4 and TRBJ1-5, with D perhaps TRBD1 (5 bases). The CDR3 length is 16 residues. V was clipped by 6 bases and J by 0 bases, with 15 bases between them.

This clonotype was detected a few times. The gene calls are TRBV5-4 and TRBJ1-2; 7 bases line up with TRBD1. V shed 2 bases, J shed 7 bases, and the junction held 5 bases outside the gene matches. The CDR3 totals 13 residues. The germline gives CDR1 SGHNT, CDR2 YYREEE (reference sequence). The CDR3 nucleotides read TGTGCCAGCAGCTTAGACAGGGTTCGTGGCTACACCTTC. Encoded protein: CASSLDRVRGYTF.

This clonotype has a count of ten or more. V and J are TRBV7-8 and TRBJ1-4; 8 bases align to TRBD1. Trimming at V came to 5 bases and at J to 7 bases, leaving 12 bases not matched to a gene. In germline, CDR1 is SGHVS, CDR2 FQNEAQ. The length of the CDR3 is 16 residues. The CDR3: CASSATGGGGGEKLFF. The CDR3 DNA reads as TGTGCCAGCAGCGCAACAGGGGGGGGCGGGGGTGAAAAACTGTTTTTT.

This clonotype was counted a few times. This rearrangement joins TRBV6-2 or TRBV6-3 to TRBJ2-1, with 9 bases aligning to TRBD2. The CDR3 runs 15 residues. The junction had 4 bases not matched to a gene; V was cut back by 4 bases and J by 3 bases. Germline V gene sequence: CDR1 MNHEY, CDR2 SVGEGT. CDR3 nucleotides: TGTGCCAGCAGTTGGATAGCGGGGGACTACAATGAGCAGTTCTTC. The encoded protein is CASSWIAGDYNEQFF.

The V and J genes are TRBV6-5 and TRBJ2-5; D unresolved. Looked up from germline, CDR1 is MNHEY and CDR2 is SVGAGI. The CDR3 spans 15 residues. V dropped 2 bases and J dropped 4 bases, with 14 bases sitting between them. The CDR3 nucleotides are TGTGCCAGCAGTTACACTCCCTTCCCGAGAGAGACCCAGTACTTC. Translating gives CASSYTPFPRETQYF.

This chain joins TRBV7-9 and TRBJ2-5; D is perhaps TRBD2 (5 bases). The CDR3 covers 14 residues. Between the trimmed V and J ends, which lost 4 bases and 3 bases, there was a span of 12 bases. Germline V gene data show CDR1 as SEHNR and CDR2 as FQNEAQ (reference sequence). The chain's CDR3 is CASSSDYSEETQYF. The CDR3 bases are TGTGCCAGCAGCTCAGACTATTCCGAAGAGACCCAGTACTTC. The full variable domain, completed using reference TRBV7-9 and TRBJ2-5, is DTGVSQNPRHKITKRGQNVTFRCDPISEHNRLYWYRQTLGQGPEFLTYFQNEAQLEKSRLLSDRFSAERPKGSFSTLEIQRTEQGDSAMYLCASSSDYSEETQYFGPGTRLLVL.

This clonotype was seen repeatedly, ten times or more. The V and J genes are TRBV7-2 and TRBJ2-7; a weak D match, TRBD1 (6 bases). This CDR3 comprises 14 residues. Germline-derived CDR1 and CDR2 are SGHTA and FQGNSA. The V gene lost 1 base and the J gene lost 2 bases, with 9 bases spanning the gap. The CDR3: CASSLVDSTYEQYF. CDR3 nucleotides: TGTGCCAGCAGCTTAGTGGACAGCACCTACGAGCAGTACTTC.

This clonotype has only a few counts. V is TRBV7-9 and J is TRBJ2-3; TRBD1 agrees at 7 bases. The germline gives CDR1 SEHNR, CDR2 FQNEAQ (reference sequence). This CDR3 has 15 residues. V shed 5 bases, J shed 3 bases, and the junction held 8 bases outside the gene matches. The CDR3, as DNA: TGTGCCAGCAGCCCCCGGCAGGGGGAGACAGATACGCAGTATTTT. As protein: CASSPRQGETDTQYF.